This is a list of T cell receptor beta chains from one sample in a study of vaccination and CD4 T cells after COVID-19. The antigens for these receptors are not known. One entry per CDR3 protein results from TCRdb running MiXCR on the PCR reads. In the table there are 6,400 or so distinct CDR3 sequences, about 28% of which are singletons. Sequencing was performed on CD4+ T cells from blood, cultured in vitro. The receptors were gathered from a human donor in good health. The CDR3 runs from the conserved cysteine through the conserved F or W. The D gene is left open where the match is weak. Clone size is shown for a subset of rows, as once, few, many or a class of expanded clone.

CDR3 protein: CASSRGFGTEAFF
CDR3 DNA: TGTGCCAGCAGTAGGGGTTTCGGGACTGAAGCTTTCTTT
V gene: TRBV6-4
D gene: NA
clone size: NA
J gene: TRBJ1-1

CDR3 protein: CASSPEGGIGTEAFF
CDR3 DNA: TGTGCCAGCAGTCCCGAGGGAGGAATCGGCACTGAAGCTTTCTTT
V gene: TRBV6-1
D gene: NA
clone size: NA
J gene: TRBJ1-1

CDR3 protein: CSARVGSDTQYF
CDR3 DNA: TGCAGTGCTAGAGTCGGTTCAGATACGCAGTATTTT
V gene: TRBV20-1
D gene: NA
clone size: large
J gene: TRBJ2-3

CDR3 protein: CASSGQADAYEQYF
CDR3 DNA: TGTGCCAGCAGCGGACAGGCTGACGCCTACGAGCAGTACTTC
V gene: TRBV6-1
D gene: TRBD1
clone size: few
J gene: TRBJ2-7

CDR3 protein: CASSLYLTPFYTF
CDR3 DNA: TGTGCCAGCAGCCTCTATCTGACCCCCTTCTACACCTTC
V gene: TRBV7-2
D gene: NA
clone size: few
J gene: TRBJ1-2

CDR3 protein: CAIPLEDRGGGYTF
CDR3 DNA: TGTGCCATACCACTTGAAGACAGGGGAGGTGGCTACACCTTC
V gene: TRBV10-3
D gene: TRBD1
clone size: medium-sized
J gene: TRBJ1-2

CDR3 protein: CSDDDTDTQYF
CDR3 DNA: TGCAGTGATGACGACACAGATACGCAGTATTTT
V gene: TRBV20-1
D gene: NA
clone size: NA
J gene: TRBJ2-3

CDR3 protein: CASSYGALVNSPLHF
CDR3 DNA: TGTGCCAGCAGTTATGGGGCGTTGGTTAATTCACCCCTCCACTTT
V gene: TRBV6-5
D gene: NA
clone size: few
J gene: TRBJ1-6

CDR3 protein: CSARDRGGQGRQPQHF
CDR3 DNA: TGCAGTGCTAGAGATCGGGGAGGACAGGGGAGACAGCCCCAGCATTTT
V gene: TRBV20-1
D gene: TRBD1
clone size: NA
J gene: TRBJ1-5

CDR3 protein: CASWGPIYGYTF
CDR3 DNA: TGTGCCAGTTGGGGACCTATCTATGGCTACACCTTC
V gene: TRBV19
D gene: NA
clone size: few
J gene: TRBJ1-2

CDR3 protein: CASSGVGAALSPQHF
CDR3 DNA: TGTGCCAGCAGTGGCGTTGGGGCTGCGCTATCGCCCCAGCATTTT
V gene: TRBV2
D gene: NA
clone size: few
J gene: TRBJ1-5

CDR3 protein: CASSGGGTNYGYTF
CDR3 DNA: TGTGCCAGCAGCGGGGGGGGGACAAACTATGGCTACACCTTC
V gene: TRBV5-4
D gene: NA
clone size: NA
J gene: TRBJ1-2

CDR3 protein: CASSKVATYNEKLFF
CDR3 DNA: TGTGCCAGCAGCAAAGTGGCGACCTATAATGAAAAACTGTTTTTT
V gene: TRBV21-1
D gene: NA
clone size: NA
J gene: TRBJ1-4

CDR3 protein: CAIAGGEGDTQYF
CDR3 DNA: TGTGCCATCGCCGGCGGGGAGGGAGATACGCAGTATTTT
V gene: TRBV10-3
D gene: TRBD2
clone size: NA
J gene: TRBJ2-3

CDR3 protein: CSASTRGYEAFF
CDR3 DNA: TGCAGTGCGTCGACTCGGGGGTACGAAGCTTTCTTT
V gene: TRBV20-1
D gene: NA
clone size: NA
J gene: TRBJ1-1

CDR3 protein: CASSLGGHLSYEQYF
CDR3 DNA: TGTGCCAGCAGCTTGGGGGGGCACCTATCCTACGAGCAGTACTTC
V gene: TRBV5-6
D gene: NA
clone size: NA
J gene: TRBJ2-7

CDR3 protein: CSGTGLNNEKLFF
CDR3 DNA: TGCAGTGGAACAGGGCTAAATAATGAAAAACTGTTTTTT
V gene: TRBV20-1
D gene: NA
clone size: NA
J gene: TRBJ1-4

CDR3 protein: CASTLLTDTEAFF
CDR3 DNA: TGTGCCAGCACCCTCCTGACCGATACTGAAGCTTTCTTT
V gene: TRBV7-9
D gene: NA
clone size: few
J gene: TRBJ1-1

CDR3 protein: CASSSTGSGYTF
CDR3 DNA: TGTGCCAGTAGTTCAACAGGGTCTGGCTACACCTTC
V gene: TRBV19
D gene: NA
clone size: NA
J gene: TRBJ1-2

CDR3 protein: CASSHTAGDYGYTF
CDR3 DNA: TGTGCCAGTAGCCATACAGCAGGGGACTATGGCTACACCTTC
V gene: TRBV19
D gene: NA
clone size: NA
J gene: TRBJ1-2

CDR3 protein: CAISESKGGGEQYF
CDR3 DNA: TGTGCCATCAGTGAGTCGAAGGGAGGGGGCGAGCAGTACTTC
V gene: TRBV10-3
D gene: NA
clone size: NA
J gene: TRBJ2-7

CDR3 protein: CASSKTSGGSETQYF
CDR3 DNA: TGTGCCAGCAGCAAGACTAGCGGGGGGTCAGAGACCCAGTACTTC
V gene: TRBV7-2
D gene: TRBD2
clone size: NA
J gene: TRBJ2-5

CDR3 protein: CASSPLGAPGSNQPQHF
CDR3 DNA: TGTGCCAGCAGCCCCTTAGGCGCCCCGGGAAGCAATCAGCCCCAGCATTTT
V gene: TRBV4-2
D gene: NA
clone size: NA
J gene: TRBJ1-5

CDR3 protein: CASSPRTGNYGYTF
CDR3 DNA: TGTGCCAGCAGTCCCCGGACCGGGAACTATGGCTACACCTTC
V gene: TRBV6-1
D gene: NA
clone size: NA
J gene: TRBJ1-2

CDR3 protein: CASSYPGGESSYEQYF
CDR3 DNA: TGTGCCAGCAGTTACCCAGGGGGGGAGAGCTCCTACGAGCAGTACTTC
V gene: TRBV6-2/TRBV6-3
D gene: NA
clone size: NA
J gene: TRBJ2-7

CDR3 protein: CASSLDVGGNQPQHF
CDR3 DNA: TGTGCCAGCAGCTTAGATGTCGGGGGAAATCAGCCCCAGCATTTT
V gene: TRBV11-2
D gene: NA
clone size: few
J gene: TRBJ1-5

CDR3 protein: CASSRTGHLETQYF
CDR3 DNA: TGTGCCAGCTCAAGGACAGGGCATTTAGAGACCCAGTACTTC
V gene: TRBV6-1
D gene: TRBD1
clone size: few
J gene: TRBJ2-5

CDR3 protein: CASSFPSGGARETQYF
CDR3 DNA: TGTGCCAGCAGCTTTCCTAGCGGGGGGGCGCGCGAGACCCAGTACTTC
V gene: TRBV5-4
D gene: TRBD2
clone size: NA
J gene: TRBJ2-5

CDR3 protein: CASSYGQGSYYGHTF
CDR3 DNA: TGTGCCAGCAGTTACGGCCAGGGCTCCTACTATGGCCACACCTTC
V gene: TRBV6-5
D gene: NA
clone size: NA
J gene: TRBJ1-2

CDR3 protein: CASRRVEELETQYF
CDR3 DNA: TGTGCCAGCCGCAGGGTCGAAGAATTGGAGACCCAGTACTTC
V gene: TRBV27
D gene: NA
clone size: few
J gene: TRBJ2-5

CDR3 protein: CASSRQGGTEAFF
CDR3 DNA: TGCGCCAGCAGTCGACAGGGCGGGACTGAAGCTTTCTTT
V gene: TRBV10-2
D gene: TRBD1
clone size: few
J gene: TRBJ1-1

CDR3 protein: CASNPGPPGTQYF
CDR3 DNA: TGTGCCAGCAACCCTGGACCGCCTGGTACGCAGTATTTT
V gene: TRBV6-2/TRBV6-3
D gene: NA
clone size: NA
J gene: TRBJ2-3

CDR3 protein: CASSVGQPTGRGLYEQYF
CDR3 DNA: TGTGCCAGCAGCGTGGGACAGCCAACCGGGCGGGGGCTCTACGAGCAGTACTTC
V gene: TRBV7-9
D gene: NA
clone size: NA
J gene: TRBJ2-7

CDR3 protein: CASSKGRGRNQPQHF
CDR3 DNA: TGTGCCAGCAGCAAAGGCCGGGGCCGGAATCAGCCCCAGCATTTT
V gene: TRBV21-1
D gene: NA
clone size: NA
J gene: TRBJ1-5

CDR3 protein: CSARQMGTEAFF
CDR3 DNA: TGCAGCGCCCGACAGATGGGCACTGAAGCTTTCTTT
V gene: TRBV29-1
D gene: NA
clone size: few
J gene: TRBJ1-1

CDR3 protein: CASSLTGGTGELFF
CDR3 DNA: TGTGCCAGTAGTCTTACAGGGGGCACCGGGGAGCTGTTTTTT
V gene: TRBV19
D gene: TRBD1
clone size: medium-sized
J gene: TRBJ2-2

CDR3 protein: CASSGREKLFF
CDR3 DNA: TGTGCCAGCAGCGGTAGAGAAAAACTGTTTTTT
V gene: TRBV4-2
D gene: NA
clone size: NA
J gene: TRBJ1-4